The 16 T cell receptor beta chains below all came from one sample that was sequenced in a study of CD8+ T cells in alopecia areata. Isolated RNA was reverse transcribed into cDNA used as the sequencing template. The data were produced by immunoSEQ multiplex PCR, yet TCRdb's version contains in-frame clones alone and is incomplete. The repertoire holds roughly 250,000 clones, with roughly two thirds as singletons. The sample here was CD4+ T cells sorted from blood, taken at week 0. Receptors originate from a human donor with alopecia areata.

The rearrangement uses TRBV29-1 and TRBJ2-4; 7 bases line up with TRBD1. V trimming: 2 bases; J trimming: 0 bases; junction bases outside the gene matches: 4. CDR1 and CDR2 (germline): SQVTM, ANQGSEA. The CDR3 consists of 15 residues. CDR3 DNA: TGCAGCGTTGAATTGGGGACAGTAGCCAAAAACATTCAGTACTTC. Protein: CSVELGTVAKNIQYF.

The V gene is TRBV5-4, the J gene TRBJ1-6; D remains unclear. This CDR3 comprises 15 residues. The germline gives CDR1 SGHNT, CDR2 YYREEE (reference sequence). The germline V and J ends were trimmed by 0 bases and 7 bases, with 11 bases remaining between them. In DNA, the CDR3 is TGTGCCAGCAGCTTGGACTTCTCGGGGAATTCACCCCTCCACTTT. Residues: CASSLDFSGNSPLHF.

This clone was found a few times. The chain couples TRBV30 to TRBJ2-5, with unresolved D. V was clipped by 4 bases and J by 5 bases, with 20 bases between them. From germline, CDR1 is GTSNPN and CDR2 SVGIG (reference sequence). This CDR3 region has 15 residues. The DNA for the CDR3 is TGTGCCTGGAAGGGCGCGCCGGCCCAAACGGAGACCCAGTACTTC. Protein: CAWKGAPAQTETQYF. The full variable domain, rest sourced from reference TRBV30 and TRBJ2-5, is SQTIHQWPATLVQPVGSPLSLECTVEGTSNPNLYWYRQAAGRGLQLLFYSVGIGQISSEVPQNLSASRPQDRQFILSSKKLLLSDSGFYLCAWKGAPAQTETQYFGPGTRLLVL.

This rearrangement joins TRBV7-8 to TRBJ2-5; possible D gene TRBD2, 7 bases. V shed 5 bases and J shed 5 bases, with 18 bases lying between them. The CDR3 sequence is 15 residues long. The germline V gene encodes CDR1 SGHVS and CDR2 FQNEAQ. CDR3 DNA sequence: TGTGCCAGCAGCCCCATGACGGGGGGCGGGGAGACCCAGTACTTC. It codes for CASSPMTGGGETQYF. The whole variable domain, filled in from reference TRBV7-8 and TRBJ2-5, reads GAGVSQSPRYKVAKRGQDVALRCDPISGHVSLFWYQQALGQGPEFLTYFQNEAQLDKSGLPSDRFFAERPEGSVSTLKIQRTQQEDSAVYLCASSPMTGGGETQYFGPGTRLLVL.

The V gene is TRBV30, the J gene TRBJ2-7; D remains unclear. Per germline, CDR1 GTSNPN and CDR2 SVGIG (reference sequence). Trimming removed 0 bases from V and 2 bases from J, with 8 bases in between. This CDR3 has 13 amino acids. CDR3 sequence: CAWSVHRTYEQYF. The CDR3, as DNA: TGTGCCTGGAGTGTACATAGGACCTACGAGCAGTACTTC.

V usage is TRBV4-1 and J usage is TRBJ2-3, with TRBD1 as a possible D gene (6 bases). V was cut by 3 bases and J by 3 bases, with 13 bases left in between. Germline values: CDR1 MGHRA, CDR2 YSYEKL. The CDR3 contains 15 residues. Written as DNA, the CDR3 is TGCGCCAGCAGCCAGGGGGCCGGGGCTACAGATACGCAGTATTTT. It codes for CASSQGAGATDTQYF.

The chain carries TRBV29-1 and TRBJ2-1; D might be TRBD2 (6 bases). Between the trimmed V and J ends, which lost 3 bases and 9 bases, there was a span of 12 bases. This CDR3 spans 12 amino acids. CDR1 SQVTM and CDR2 ANQGSEA come from the germline V gene. CDR3 sequence reads: CSVDRGLGEQFF. Written as DNA, the CDR3 is TGCAGCGTTGATCGGGGGTTGGGTGAGCAGTTCTTC.

This clone was found a few times. This specimen includes other DNA sequences encoding the same CDR3. The chain has TRBV18 and TRBJ2-5; no clear D gene. This CDR3 is built from 11 residues. V was shortened by 3 bases and J by 5 bases, with 4 bases between the two germline ends. CDR1 is KGHSH and CDR2 is LQKENI in the germline V gene. As DNA, the CDR3 is TGTGCCAGCTCACCGGGTGAGACCCAGTACTTC. Translation gives CASSPGETQYF. Combining the CDR3 with reference TRBV18 and TRBJ2-5 gives the whole variable domain NAGVMQNPRHLVRRRGQEARLRCSPMKGHSHVYWYRQLPEEGLKFMVYLQKENIIDESGMPKERFSAEFPKEGPSILRIQQVVRGDSAAYFCASSPGETQYFGPGTRLLVL.

The rearrangement uses TRBV15 and TRBJ1-1, with unresolved D. Germline CDR1 reads LNHNV; CDR2 reads YYDKDF (reference sequence). V lost 0 bases and J 5 bases, leaving 7 bases between the germline ends. The CDR3 is made up of 13 amino acids. The chain's CDR3 is CATSRDRGTEAFF. The CDR3 DNA reads as TGTGCCACCAGCAGAGACCGCGGGACTGAAGCTTTCTTT.

Turning to this clone: Other DNA sequences in the sample encode the same CDR3. The J gene is TRBJ1-1, the V gene TRBV29-1; D unresolved. V gave up 2 bases and J gave up 0 bases, with 1 base separating them. This CDR3 spans 11 amino acids. The germline V gene encodes CDR1 SQVTM and CDR2 ANQGSEA. The chain's CDR3 is CSVELNTEAFF. CDR3 sequence (DNA): TGCAGCGTTGAATTGAACACTGAAGCTTTCTTT.

The V call is TRBV7-8, the J call TRBJ2-5; 7 bases map to TRBD1. CDR3 length: 14 residues. Germline V lookup: CDR1 SGHVS, CDR2 FQNEAQ. The J segment lost 4 bases and the V segment lost 4 bases, leaving 6 bases of the junction unmatched. The CDR3 nucleotides read TGTGCCAGCAGCTCCTCGGACAGGCGAGAGACCCAGTACTTC. Residues: CASSSSDRRETQYF.

The chain employs TRBV6-6 and TRBJ1-6; D remains ambiguous. The CDR3 totals 14 residues. The V and J ends lost 6 bases and 10 bases respectively, with 16 bases between them. The germline CDR1 and CDR2 sequences are MNHNY and SVGAGI (reference sequence). CDR3 nucleotide sequence: TGTGCCAGCAGCCCAGCCTCTTCAGAATCACCCCTCCACTTT. It yields the protein CASSPASSESPLHF.

The chain joins TRBV4-3 to TRBJ2-7; D possibly corresponds to TRBD1 (6 bases). Germline V gene sequence: CDR1 LGHNA, CDR2 YSLEER. This CDR3 contains 13 residues. Trimming shortened V by 5 bases and J by 3 bases, and 11 bases separated the two germline ends. CDR3 region: CASSNRVYYEQYF. DNA for the CDR3: TGCGCCAGCAGCAACAGGGTTTACTACGAGCAGTACTTC.

This chain links TRBV30 with TRBJ2-3; TRBD2 matches 11 bases. Germline V gene data show CDR1 as GTSNPN and CDR2 as SVGIG (reference sequence). The CDR3 is 15 residues long. V dropped 6 bases and J dropped 1; count of bases not matched to a gene: 6. The CDR3 protein is CACSELAGGTDTQYF. CDR3 nucleotides: TGTGCCTGCTCAGAACTAGCGGGGGGCACAGATACGCAGTATTTT.

The gene calls are TRBV27 and TRBJ1-2, with a possible D match to TRBD1 (6 bases). The germline V gene encodes CDR1 MNHEY and CDR2 SMNVEV (reference sequence). V was shortened by 3 bases and J by 5 bases, with 10 bases between the two germline ends. This CDR3 spans 13 amino acids. CDR3 sequence reads: CASSFSGAYGYTF. CDR3 sequence (DNA): TGTGCCAGCAGTTTCTCAGGGGCTTATGGCTACACCTTC.

Comments on this clone: The identical CDR3 is also encoded by other nucleotide sequences in the sample. The genes are TRBV30 and TRBJ1-1; unclear D gene. Germline-derived CDR1 and CDR2 are GTSNPN and SVGIG (reference sequence). The CDR3 is 13 amino acids. Trimming left V 0 bases short and J 3 bases short, with 8 bases between. CDR3 sequence: CAWSVASHTEAFF. The CDR3 region has the DNA TGTGCCTGGAGTGTAGCCAGCCACACTGAAGCTTTCTTT.